This entry concerns a single T cell receptor (beta chain). Its target is unknown. Germline CDR1 reads ENHRY; CDR2 reads SYGVKD. Between the trimmed V and J ends, which lost 0 bases and 5 bases, there was a span of 16 bases. CDR3 length equals 16 residues. Time point denoted: week 23, last vaccination. A 20-mer mutant IDH1 peptide at 300 ug was injected subcutaneously with topical imiquimod. The sample originates from a study of a mutant IDH1 vaccine in newly diagnosed glioma. Looking at the study overall: Administration of eight vaccinations to patients took place in weeks 1, 3, 5, 7, 11, 15, 19, 23. Previous treatment comprised radiotherapy, temozolomide, or both, mostly both. Vaccination started 4-6 weeks after radiotherapy alone, or with temozolomide cycles.

Study-level results: Alterations occurring in top peripheral T cell clonotypes seemed unrelated to pseudoprogression.

The assay was immunoSEQ multiplex PCR, and TCRdb's table has in-frame clones only and misses some. The sample holds roughly 70,000 clones, 84% seen once. The rearrangement joins TRBV10-3 to TRBJ1-2; D is unresolved. The origin of this receptor is a man in his late teens or twenties with glioma. Sequences were derived from PBMCs, sampled from a glioma patient whose treatment included an IDH1 peptide vaccine. The chain's CDR3 is CAISESAIPREYGYTF. The CDR3 DNA reads TGTGCCATCAGTGAGTCTGCCATCCCTAGGGAATATGGCTACACCTTC.